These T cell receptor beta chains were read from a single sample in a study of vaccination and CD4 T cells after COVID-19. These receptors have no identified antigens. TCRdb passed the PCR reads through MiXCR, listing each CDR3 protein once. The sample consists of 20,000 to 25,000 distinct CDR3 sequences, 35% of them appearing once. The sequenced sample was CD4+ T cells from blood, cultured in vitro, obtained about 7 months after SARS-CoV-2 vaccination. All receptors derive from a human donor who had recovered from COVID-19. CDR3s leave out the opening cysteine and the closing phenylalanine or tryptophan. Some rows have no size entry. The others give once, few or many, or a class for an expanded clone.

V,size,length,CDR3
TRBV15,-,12,ATSRERMGNIQY
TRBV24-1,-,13,ATSEAGHLNQPQH
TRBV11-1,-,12,ASSLGGKQETQY
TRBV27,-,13,ASSARPSHNQPQH
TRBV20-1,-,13,SARGTSEQQETQY
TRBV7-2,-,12,ASTGPVTAYEQY
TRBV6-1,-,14,ASSGNRGTTYNEQF
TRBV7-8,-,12,ASSYGTDSYEQY
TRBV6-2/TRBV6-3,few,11,ASNLDSYNEQF
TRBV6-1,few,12,ASSSGQGTYEQY
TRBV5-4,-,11,ASSFRGGNEQF
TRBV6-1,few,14,ASRPQGEAGSYEQY
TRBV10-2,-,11,ASHRADRAEAF
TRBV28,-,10,ASSLRNTEAF
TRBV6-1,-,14,ASSENLGQGANEQY
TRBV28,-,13,AAISRASRFREQY
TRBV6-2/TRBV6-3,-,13,ASTRTASSTDTQY
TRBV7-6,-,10,ASRDRGVVQY
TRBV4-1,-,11,ASGLQIRETQY
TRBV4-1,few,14,ASSQDSTSVGETQY
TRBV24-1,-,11,ATSQGGYTEAF
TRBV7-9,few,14,ASSLIAGGSPREQF
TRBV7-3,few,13,ASSRTRHGVETQY
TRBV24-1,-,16,ATSDGQGVSVGGSPLH
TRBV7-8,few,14,ASSLGQGASNQPQH
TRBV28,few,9,ASSSRYGYT
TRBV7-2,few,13,ASSLAPLNTGELF
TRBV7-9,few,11,ASSPEQLYGYT
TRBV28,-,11,ASSPGQGSGYT
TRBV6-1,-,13,ASSGTRGPQETQY
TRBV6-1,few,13,ASSEAGQITYGYT